The 3 T cell receptor beta chains in this list originate from one sample, sequenced in a study of T-cell memory formation after mild COVID-19 (dated by TCRdb to the early 2020s). The receptor library was made with 5' RACE. The instrument was an Illumina NovaSeq 6000. The public sequencing data were trimmed at Q25 with fastp and processed into clonotypes with MiXCR by TCRdb, which kept only in-frame beta chains. Rows are unified per CDR3 protein, each entry keeping the most common DNA and genes. The sample includes approximately 570,000 distinct CDR3 sequences, with more than 15% observed a single time. Clones ranked in the top ten supply more than 10% of the sample. Material for sequencing was PBMCs or a T cell subset sorted from them (not recorded which). The receptor set was obtained from an adult woman who had mild COVID-19 (a few samples of this study predate the infection). The sample titles of this study are shuffled in the database, so cell type and time point are left out; the donor was told from shared clones.

This clonotype showed up many times. V gene TRBV12-3 or TRBV12-4 combines with J gene TRBJ1-2; no clear D gene. V lost 3 bases and J lost 5, with 1 base in between. CDR3 length: 10 amino acids. The CDR3 bases are TGTGCCAGCAGTTTGTATGGCTACACCTTC. This translates into CASSLYGYTF.

The sample holds a few counts of this clonotype. The rearrangement joins TRBV5-1 to TRBJ2-3; D uncertain. This CDR3 comprises 15 residues. V lost 1 base and J 2 bases, leaving 11 bases between the germline ends. Germline values: CDR1 SGHRS, CDR2 YFSETQ. CDR3 region: CASSLRLDSTDTQYF. The CDR3 DNA reads TGCGCCAGCAGCTTGAGACTCGACTCCACAGATACGCAGTATTTT.

The chain couples TRBV20-1 to TRBJ2-7; TRBD2 matches 11 bases. CDR3 length: 16 amino acids. The V segment lost 0 bases and the J segment 2 bases; nucleotides outside the gene matches: 6. Per germline, CDR1 DFQATT and CDR2 SNEGSKA (reference sequence). The chain's CDR3 is CSARDQTSGNPYEQYF. CDR3 DNA sequence: TGCAGTGCTAGAGATCAGACTAGCGGGAACCCCTACGAGCAGTACTTC.